This TCR beta chain was retrieved from a study of cytomegalovirus exposure and HLA in healthy donors. The study's findings and limits: A later look showed TCR association rates differing by HLA locus, highest for DRB1 and lowest for HLA-C.

There are 16 residues in the CDR3. V was shortened by 4 bases and J by 0 bases, with 13 bases between the two germline ends. Per germline, CDR1 SGHVS and CDR2 FNYEAQ. PCR was performed using 60 Vbeta and 13 Jbeta primers. Assay used: immunoSEQ multiplex PCR; TCRdb lists only in-frame clones, some missing. The data show approximately 100,000 clones, around four fifths seen once. A remark on this clone: The antigen is undetermined.

This TCR derives from a man aged 50-59 years in good health and CMV-seronegative. Sequenced input: PBMCs. The V and J genes are TRBV7-6 and TRBJ1-3, with D possibly TRBD1 on 6 matching bases. Here the CDR3 reads CASSSWGTFSGNTIYF. CDR3 bases: TGTGCCAGCAGCTCCTGGGGGACATTCTCTGGAAACACCATATATTTT.